The sequence of this T cell receptor (beta chain) was determined in a study of CD8 T cells in ankylosing spondylitis. Quantitative 5'-RACE with molecular barcodes produced the TCR beta libraries. TCRdb analysed the 5' RACE reads with MiXCR anew, one entry per CDR3 protein. The sample has more than 650,000 distinct CDR3 sequences, 12% seen once. Regarding the study as a whole: Seemingly characteristic of ankylosing spondylitis blood was a TCR beta motif consisting of fewer than 10 highly homologous variants. Significantly higher representation of disease-linked clones was reported for matched ankylosing spondylitis synovial fluid.

This clonotype was picked up a small number of times. Its antigen is still unknown. J gave up 2 bases and V 8 bases, and 6 bases lay outside the gene matches. The CDR3 contains 14 residues. Germline assignment: CDR1 MNHEY and CDR2 SVGEGT. The sequence was obtained from a male donor with ankylosing spondylitis. The material sequenced was blood, either unsorted or a sorted T cell fraction (not recorded which). The J gene is TRBJ2-3, the V gene TRBV6-2 or TRBV6-3; 8 nucleotides match TRBD1. As DNA, the CDR3 is TGTGCCAGCCGCCTGGGACAGGACACAGATACGCAGTATTTT. Translation gives CASRLGQDTDTQYF.